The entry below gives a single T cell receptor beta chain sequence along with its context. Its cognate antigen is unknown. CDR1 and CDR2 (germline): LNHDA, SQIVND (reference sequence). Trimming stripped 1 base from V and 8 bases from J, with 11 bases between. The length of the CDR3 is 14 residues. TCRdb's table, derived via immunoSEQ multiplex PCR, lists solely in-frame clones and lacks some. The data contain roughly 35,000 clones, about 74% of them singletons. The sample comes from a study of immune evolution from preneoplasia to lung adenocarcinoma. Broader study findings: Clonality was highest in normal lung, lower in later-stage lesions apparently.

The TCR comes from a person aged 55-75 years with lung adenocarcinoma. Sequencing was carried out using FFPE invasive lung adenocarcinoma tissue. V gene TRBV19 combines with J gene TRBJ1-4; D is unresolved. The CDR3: CASSIAGGPEKLFF. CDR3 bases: TGTGCCAGTAGTATAGCGGGAGGGCCCGAAAAACTGTTTTTT.